The clone carrying this TCR beta chain is a singleton in its sample. The antigen is undetermined. This record comes from a study of cytomegalovirus exposure and HLA in healthy donors. Study-wide results and limits: One cluster of highly shared sequence variants probably arose as a sequencing artifact. TCR beta sequences reportedly predicted most subjects' HLA-A and HLA-B alleles accurately. Rare TCR sequences dominated, though some public TCRs recurred in many donors. Per a prior analysis, the majority of TCR beta V segments were productive roughly 87% or roughly 30% of the time.

Germline V CDR1 and CDR2: SQVTM, ANQGSEA. The CDR3 is made up of 13 amino acids. V was pared by 4 bases and J by 2 bases, with 8 bases between. A multiplex PCR was run with 60 Vbeta primers and 13 Jbeta primers. TCRdb keeps only in-frame clones here, not all; method: immunoSEQ multiplex PCR. Of fewer than 350,000 clones in the sample, about 90% were seen once. This clonotype was sampled from a woman aged 18-29 years in good health and CMV-seronegative. The J gene is TRBJ2-2, the V gene TRBV29-1; unclear D gene. Material for sequencing was PBMCs. The CDR3 nucleotides are TGCAGCGTTGGGGCAGCAAACACCGGGGAGCTGTTTTTT. Protein: CSVGAANTGELFF.